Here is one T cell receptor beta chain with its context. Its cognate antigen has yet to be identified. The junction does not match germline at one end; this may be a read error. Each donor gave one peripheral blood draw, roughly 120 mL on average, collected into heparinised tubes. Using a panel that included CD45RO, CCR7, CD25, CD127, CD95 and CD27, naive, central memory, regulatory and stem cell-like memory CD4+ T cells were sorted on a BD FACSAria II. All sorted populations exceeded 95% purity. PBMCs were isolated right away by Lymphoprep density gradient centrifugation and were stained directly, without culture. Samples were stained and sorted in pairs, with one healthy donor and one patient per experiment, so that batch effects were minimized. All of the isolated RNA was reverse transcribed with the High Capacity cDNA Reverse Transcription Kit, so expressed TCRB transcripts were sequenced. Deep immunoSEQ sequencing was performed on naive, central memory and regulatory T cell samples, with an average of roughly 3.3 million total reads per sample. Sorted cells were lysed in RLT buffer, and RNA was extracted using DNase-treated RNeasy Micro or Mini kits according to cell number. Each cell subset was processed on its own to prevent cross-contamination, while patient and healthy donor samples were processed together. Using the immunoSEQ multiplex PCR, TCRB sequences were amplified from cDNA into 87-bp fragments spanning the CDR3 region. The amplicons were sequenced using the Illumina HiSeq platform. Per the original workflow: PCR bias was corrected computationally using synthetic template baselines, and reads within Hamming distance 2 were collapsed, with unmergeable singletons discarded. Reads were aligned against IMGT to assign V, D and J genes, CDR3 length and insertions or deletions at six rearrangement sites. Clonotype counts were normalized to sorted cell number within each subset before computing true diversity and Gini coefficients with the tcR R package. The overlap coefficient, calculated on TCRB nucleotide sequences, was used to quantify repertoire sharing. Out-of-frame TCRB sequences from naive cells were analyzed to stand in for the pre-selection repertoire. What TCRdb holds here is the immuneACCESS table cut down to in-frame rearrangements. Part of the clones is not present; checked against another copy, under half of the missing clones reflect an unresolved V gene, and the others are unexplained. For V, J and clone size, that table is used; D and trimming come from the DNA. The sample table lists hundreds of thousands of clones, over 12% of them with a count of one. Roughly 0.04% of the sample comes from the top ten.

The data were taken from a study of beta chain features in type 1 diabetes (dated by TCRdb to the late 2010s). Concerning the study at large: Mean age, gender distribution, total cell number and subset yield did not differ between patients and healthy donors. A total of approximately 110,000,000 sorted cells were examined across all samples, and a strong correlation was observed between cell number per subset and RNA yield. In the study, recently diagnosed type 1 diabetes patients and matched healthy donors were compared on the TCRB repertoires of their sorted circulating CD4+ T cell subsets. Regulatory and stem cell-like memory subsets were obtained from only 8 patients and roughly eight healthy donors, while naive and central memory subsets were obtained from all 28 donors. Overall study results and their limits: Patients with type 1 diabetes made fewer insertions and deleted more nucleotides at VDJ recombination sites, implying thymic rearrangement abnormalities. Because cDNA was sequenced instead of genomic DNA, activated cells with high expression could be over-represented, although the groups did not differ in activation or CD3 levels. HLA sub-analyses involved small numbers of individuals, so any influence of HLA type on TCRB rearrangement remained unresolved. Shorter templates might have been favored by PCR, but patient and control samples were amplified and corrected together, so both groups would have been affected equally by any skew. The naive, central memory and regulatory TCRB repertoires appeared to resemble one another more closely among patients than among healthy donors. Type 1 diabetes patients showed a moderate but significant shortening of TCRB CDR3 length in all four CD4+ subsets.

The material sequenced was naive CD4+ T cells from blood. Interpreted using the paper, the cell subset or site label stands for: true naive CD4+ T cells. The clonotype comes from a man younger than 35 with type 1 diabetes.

The CDR3 amino acid sequence is: CAWSGQGAYGVF. DNA sequence: TGTGCCTGGAGCGGACAGGGGGCCTACGGCGTCTTC. The V gene is TRBV30 and the J gene is TRBJ2-1; TRBD1 lines up with 11 middle nucleotides. Taken from cysteine to phenylalanine, the CDR3 has 12 residues. Left in the record is the CDR3 DNA by itself, 36 bases read in frame from the first base. Reading the germline V gene (reference sequence) gives CDR1 GTSNPN and CDR2 SVGIG. Reference TRBV30 and TRBJ2-1 genes cover what lies past the CDR3, so the full variable domain is SQTIHQWPATLVQPVGSPLSLECTVEGTSNPNLYWYRQAAGRGLQLLFYSVGIGQISSEVPQNLSASRPQDRQFILSSKKLLLSDSGFYLCAWSGQGAYGVFGPGTRLTVL.